The rows below give T cell receptor beta chains drawn from one sample of a study of control samples from healthy donors and cancer patients. This table comes from immunoSEQ multiplex PCR, and its TCRdb copy is limited to in-frame clones, with some not included. In the table there are some 250,000 clones, around 79% of which are singletons. Sequenced: PBMCs. The receptors originated from a woman aged 60 to 75 with lung cancer. Both conserved end residues are part of each CDR3. Fields, in order: D gene, clone size, J gene, V gene, CDR3 DNA, CDR3 protein. A D gene is named only where the DNA matches it firmly. The size field is filled for only some rows; it gives once, few, many or a size class.

D: .; size: .; J: TRBJ2-1; V: TRBV7-3; DNA: TGTGCCAGCCAAATCGGTCGGGATAGTGAGCAGTTCTTC; CDR3: CASQIGRDSEQFF
D: TRBD1; size: .; J: TRBJ2-3; V: TRBV24-1; DNA: TGTGCCACCAGTGAAGACAGGGGGTTCAGCACAGATACGCAGTATTTT; CDR3: CATSEDRGFSTDTQYF
D: .; size: .; J: TRBJ2-7; V: TRBV27; DNA: TGTGCCAGCAGTTTAACGGGAGACCGGGACGAGCAGTACTTC; CDR3: CASSLTGDRDEQYF
D: TRBD1; size: .; J: TRBJ2-7; V: TRBV3-1/TRBV3-2; DNA: TGTGCCAGCAGCCCACAGGGGTGGACCTACGAGCAGTACTTC; CDR3: CASSPQGWTYEQYF
D: .; size: .; J: TRBJ1-1; V: TRBV11-3; DNA: TGTGCCAGCAGCTTAGAGGGGGGCGACACTGAAGCTTTCTTT; CDR3: CASSLEGGDTEAFF
D: .; size: .; J: TRBJ1-1; V: TRBV19; DNA: TGTGCCAGTAGTAGGGGCGAGGGTTTGACTGAAGCTTTCTTT; CDR3: CASSRGEGLTEAFF
D: TRBD2; size: .; J: TRBJ2-2; V: TRBV7-3; DNA: TGTGCCAGCAGCTTAGCTAGCGGAAACACCGGGGAGCTGTTTTTT; CDR3: CASSLASGNTGELFF
D: .; size: .; J: TRBJ1-1; V: TRBV30; DNA: TGTGCCTGGATTGCTACAGGTCGGACTGAAGCTTTCTTT; CDR3: CAWIATGRTEAFF
D: .; size: .; J: TRBJ2-1; V: TRBV7-8; DNA: TGTGCCAGCAGCGCAGCGGCGAGGGGTGAGCAGTTCTTC; CDR3: CASSAAARGEQFF
D: TRBD1; size: few; J: TRBJ2-7; V: TRBV4-1; DNA: TGCGCCAGCAGCCGACAGGGGAAGGACTACGAGCAGTACTTC; CDR3: CASSRQGKDYEQYF
D: TRBD2; size: .; J: TRBJ2-7; V: TRBV7-2; DNA: TGTGCCAGCAGCTTAGTTAAAGCGGGAGGAAGTGAGCAGTACTTC; CDR3: CASSLVKAGGSEQYF
D: .; size: .; J: TRBJ1-6; V: TRBV3-1/TRBV3-2; DNA: TGTGCCAGCAGCCAAGGAGGACGGGGCTGGAACCTCCACTTT; CDR3: CASSQGGRGWNLHF
D: .; size: .; J: TRBJ1-1; V: TRBV5-4; DNA: TGTGCCAGCAGTTTTGGGCCTGAAGCTTTCTTT; CDR3: CASSFGPEAFF
D: .; size: .; J: TRBJ2-1; V: TRBV10-3; DNA: TGTGCCATCAGTGAAGGCGGGGGCCCTATTTATGAGCAGTTCTTC; CDR3: CAISEGGGPIYEQFF
D: .; size: .; J: TRBJ1-2; V: TRBV7-8; DNA: TGTGCCAGCAGCTCCCCCTCCAGACCACGGCACTATGGCTACACCTTC; CDR3: CASSSPSRPRHYGYTF
D: .; size: .; J: TRBJ1-6; V: TRBV6-5; DNA: TGTGCCAGCAGTTACTCCGAGACAGCGTCTTCACCCCTCCACTTT; CDR3: CASSYSETASSPLHF
D: TRBD2; size: .; J: TRBJ2-7; V: TRBV2; DNA: TGTGCCAGCAGTCCACTAGCGGGAGGCTACGAGCAGTACTTC; CDR3: CASSPLAGGYEQYF
D: TRBD2; size: .; J: TRBJ2-1; V: TRBV10-1; DNA: TGCGCCAGCACCCCTGGGACTAGCGGGAGGGCGGGAAATGAGCAGTTCTTC; CDR3: CASTPGTSGRAGNEQFF
D: .; size: .; J: TRBJ1-3; V: TRBV5-5; DNA: TGTGCCAGCAGCTTGACCGGGCCGACCTCTGGAAACACCATATATTTT; CDR3: CASSLTGPTSGNTIYF
D: .; size: .; J: TRBJ2-5; V: TRBV9; DNA: TGTGCCAGCAGCGTAGAGCCAGGGCAAGAGACCCAGTACTTC; CDR3: CASSVEPGQETQYF
D: TRBD1; size: once; J: TRBJ1-6; V: TRBV2; DNA: TGTGCCAGCAGCGGGACAGAGAATTCACCCCTCCACTTT; CDR3: CASSGTENSPLHF
D: .; size: once; J: TRBJ1-2; V: TRBV10-3; DNA: TGTGCCATCAGCGGAGAGACAGGCGACTATGGCTACACCTTC; CDR3: CAISGETGDYGYTF
D: .; size: .; J: TRBJ2-3; V: TRBV3-1/TRBV3-2; DNA: TGTGCCAGCAGCCAAGATCTTCTTGGAGCAGATACGCAGTATTTT; CDR3: CASSQDLLGADTQYF
D: .; size: .; J: TRBJ1-6; V: TRBV2; DNA: TGTGCCAGCAGTGTTCAGGCCAAAAATTCACCCCTCCACTTT; CDR3: CASSVQAKNSPLHF
D: .; size: .; J: TRBJ2-1; V: TRBV6-2/TRBV6-3; DNA: TGTGCCAGCAGTTACTTCGGGACATCGGATGAGCAGTTCTTC; CDR3: CASSYFGTSDEQFF
D: .; size: .; J: TRBJ1-5; V: TRBV27; DNA: TGTGCCAGCAGTTGGGGGACGGCTCATCAGCCCCAGCATTTT; CDR3: CASSWGTAHQPQHF
D: TRBD1; size: .; J: TRBJ1-5; V: TRBV6-5; DNA: TGTGCCAGCGCCTCAACAGGGGTGGTTCAGCCCCAGCATTTT; CDR3: CASASTGVVQPQHF
D: .; size: .; J: TRBJ2-2; V: TRBV19; DNA: TGTGCCAGTAGTAGGGCCGCCGGGGAGCTGTTTTTT; CDR3: CASSRAAGELFF
D: .; size: .; J: TRBJ2-2; V: TRBV28; DNA: TGTGCCAGCATACAGGATCAGACCGGGGAGCTGTTTTTT; CDR3: CASIQDQTGELFF
D: .; size: .; J: TRBJ2-2; V: TRBV19; DNA: TGTGCCAGTAGTACATACAGGGAAACCGGGGAGCTGTTTTTT; CDR3: CASSTYRETGELFF
D: .; size: few; J: TRBJ1-3; V: TRBV12-3/TRBV12-4; DNA: TGTGCCAGCAGTCCTGGAAACACCATATATTTT; CDR3: CASSPGNTIYF
D: .; size: .; J: TRBJ1-2; V: TRBV25-1; DNA: TGTGCCAGCCAGGCACAGGGCAGTGGCTACACCTTC; CDR3: CASQAQGSGYTF
D: .; size: .; J: TRBJ1-5; V: TRBV6-5; DNA: TGTGCCAGCAGTTCACGGGCGGCCTCCTTCCAGCCCCAGCATTTT; CDR3: CASSSRAASFQPQHF
D: .; size: .; J: TRBJ2-4; V: TRBV18; DNA: TGTGCCAGCTCACCTAAGGACTCTTTAGCCAAAAACATTCAGTACTTC; CDR3: CASSPKDSLAKNIQYF
D: .; size: .; J: TRBJ2-1; V: TRBV28; DNA: TGTGCCAGCAGTGGGACAGAGCAGTTCTTC; CDR3: CASSGTEQFF
D: .; size: .; J: TRBJ1-3; V: TRBV27; DNA: TGTGCCAGCAGTTTAAAAGCTGCAACTGGAAACACCATATATTTT; CDR3: CASSLKAATGNTIYF
D: TRBD1; size: .; J: TRBJ1-1; V: TRBV27; DNA: TGTGCCAGCAGTAGGGACAGGGGAGACACTGAAGCTTTCTTT; CDR3: CASSRDRGDTEAFF
D: TRBD2; size: .; J: TRBJ2-1; V: TRBV7-2; DNA: TGTGCCAGCAGTAAAAGGACTAGCGGGGGACTCTCCTACAATGAGCAGTTCTTC; CDR3: CASSKRTSGGLSYNEQFF
D: .; size: .; J: TRBJ2-3; V: TRBV2; DNA: TGTGCCAGCAGTGAACTAGCGCTTAGCACAGATACGCAGTATTTT; CDR3: CASSELALSTDTQYF
D: .; size: .; J: TRBJ2-3; V: TRBV3-1/TRBV3-2; DNA: TGTGCCAGCAGATCTATTGGAGGGGGCGTCACGGATACGCAGTATTTT; CDR3: CASRSIGGGVTDTQYF
D: .; size: .; J: TRBJ2-5; V: TRBV30; DNA: TGTGCCTGGAGTAAGCTGTCAGGAGAGACCCAGTACTTC; CDR3: CAWSKLSGETQYF
D: .; size: .; J: TRBJ2-3; V: TRBV19; DNA: TGTGCCAGTAGTACCCCGGGGACCCCGGGGGATACGCAGTATTTT; CDR3: CASSTPGTPGDTQYF
D: .; size: .; J: TRBJ1-2; V: TRBV18; DNA: TGTGCCAGCTCACCGGGATTTGGGGGGCGCGTGGACTATGGCTACACCTTC; CDR3: CASSPGFGGRVDYGYTF
D: TRBD1; size: once; J: TRBJ2-7; V: TRBV6-1; DNA: TGTGCCAGCAGTGTCGCGTTTGGGACAGGGGTGTACGAGCAGTACTTC; CDR3: CASSVAFGTGVYEQYF
D: .; size: .; J: TRBJ2-7; V: TRBV5-1; DNA: TGCGCCAGCAGCTTGAATCCCGGGGGTACCTACGAGCAGTACTTC; CDR3: CASSLNPGGTYEQYF
D: .; size: .; J: TRBJ2-7; V: TRBV6-1; DNA: TGTGCCAGCAGTGAGGGGACATTTCCCTACGAGCAGTACTTC; CDR3: CASSEGTFPYEQYF
D: .; size: few; J: TRBJ1-6; V: TRBV2; DNA: TGTGCCAGCAGTTTGCGCGCGGCAGTAGGCCGGGGGTCACCCCTCCACTTT; CDR3: CASSLRAAVGRGSPLHF
D: .; size: .; J: TRBJ1-4; V: TRBV6-5; DNA: TGTGCCAGCACCCGGACGGCCCCTCGTGAAAAACTGTTTTTT; CDR3: CASTRTAPREKLFF
D: TRBD2; size: .; J: TRBJ2-3; V: TRBV5-1; DNA: TGCGCCAGCAGCTTCTGGACTAGCGGAACTCGCACAGATACGCAGTATTTT; CDR3: CASSFWTSGTRTDTQYF
D: TRBD1; size: .; J: TRBJ2-6; V: TRBV2; DNA: TGTGCCAGCAGTGATTCGGGACAGGGGGAACAAAAATCCATCCTGGGGGCCAACGTCCTGACTTTC; CDR3: CASSDSGQGEQKSILGANVLTF
D: .; size: many; J: TRBJ1-5; V: TRBV11-2; DNA: TGTGCCAGCAGCTTAGTCCCCGATCAGCCCCAGCATTTT; CDR3: CASSLVPDQPQHF
D: .; size: .; J: TRBJ1-5; V: TRBV21-1; DNA: TGTGCCAGCAGCAAGGGGAAAAAACAGGGTCCGAATCAGCCCCAGCATTTT; CDR3: CASSKGKKQGPNQPQHF
D: TRBD2; size: .; J: TRBJ2-2; V: TRBV7-3; DNA: TGTGCCAGCAGCTACGTAGCGGGGGAAACCGGGGAGCTGTTTTTT; CDR3: CASSYVAGETGELFF
D: .; size: once; J: TRBJ2-2; V: TRBV28; DNA: TGTGCCAGCAGTTTTGCCGGGTTCGGGGGCGCAGAGAACACCGGGGAGCTGTTTTTT; CDR3: CASSFAGFGGAENTGELFF
D: TRBD2; size: .; J: TRBJ2-3; V: TRBV19; DNA: TGTGCCAGTGTGCGGGCTAGCGGAAGCACAGATACGCAGTATTTT; CDR3: CASVRASGSTDTQYF
D: TRBD2; size: .; J: TRBJ2-4; V: TRBV11-2; DNA: TGTGCCAGCAACTTGGGGACTAGGGGCATTCAGTACTTC; CDR3: CASNLGTRGIQYF
D: TRBD1; size: .; J: TRBJ1-5; V: TRBV2; DNA: TGTGCCAGCAGTGGGACAGGGGGCAGTCAGCCCCAGCATTTT; CDR3: CASSGTGGSQPQHF
D: TRBD2; size: .; J: TRBJ2-5; V: TRBV11-2; DNA: TGTGCCAGCAGCTTGGGTGGGAGGGTTGTGGAGACCCAGTACTTC; CDR3: CASSLGGRVVETQYF
D: .; size: .; J: TRBJ2-5; V: TRBV5-5; DNA: TGTGCCAGCAGCTCCCCTGATGGGGAGACCCAGTACTTC; CDR3: CASSSPDGETQYF